This record covers a single TCR beta chain. Its antigen is currently unknown. As to time point: newly diagnosed GD, antithyroid drugs for less than 3 months. The TCR library was made from RNA extracted from PBMCs. A peripheral blood sample, roughly 8.8 milliliters in volume, was drawn into EDTA tubes. The data originate from a study of regulatory T cells in long-lasting Graves disease. Overall study results and limits: Accuracy could have been hurt by small sample size. There were preferences for TRBV28, TRBJ1-2 and TRBJ2-5 in persistent disease.

CDR3 length equals 16 residues. V was trimmed by 2 bases and J by 8 bases, leaving 18 bases between them. In germline, CDR1 is MDHEN, CDR2 SYDVKM. Arm-PCR with iRepertoire HTBI primers amplified the CDR3 regions for these TCR beta libraries. One entry per CDR3 protein results from TCRdb running MiXCR on the multiplex PCR reads. The table lists about 420,000 distinct CDR3 sequences, roughly 15% of them singletons. These same data were also listed under a study on T cells in Graves' hyperthyroidism and ophthalmopathy.

The rearrangement joins TRBV28 to TRBJ1-4; no definite D call. The TCR sequence derives from a woman younger than 30 with Graves disease. Sequencing used peripheral blood mononuclear cells (PBMCs), obtained at new diagnosis, from a patient treated with antithyroid drugs. The DNA for the CDR3 is TGTGCCAGCAGTTTACAGGATGGGCACCAGAGAGAAAAACTGTTTTTT. This translates into CASSLQDGHQREKLFF.